Below are 9 T cell receptor beta chains sequenced from a single sample in a study of blood T cell repertoires in COVID-19. Clones were sequenced by immunoSEQ multiplex PCR, and TCRdb holds only the in-frame ones, with some missing. Of 150,000 to 200,000 clones listed, 87% were seen once; the top ten hold 3% to 4.5%. The sequenced sample consisted of peripheral blood. The source of these receptors is a man between 18 and 29 years old with active or convalescent COVID-19.

The chain is built from TRBV7-9 and TRBJ2-7; D gene uncertain. This CDR3 region has 11 residues. Germline V gives CDR1 SEHNR, CDR2 FQNEAQ (reference sequence). Trimming removed 3 bases at V and 5 bases at J, with 5 bases between. The CDR3 DNA is TGTGCCAGCAGCTTCGTTCACGAGCAGTACTTC. Amino acids: CASSFVHEQYF. Looking up the rest from reference TRBV7-9 and TRBJ2-7 gives the full variable domain: DTGVSQNPRHKITKRGQNVTFRCDPISEHNRLYWYRQTLGQGPEFLTYFQNEAQLEKSRLLSDRFSAERPKGSFSTLEIQRTEQGDSAMYLCASSFVHEQYFGPGTRLTVT.

The sample holds a few counts of this clone. This sequence joins TRBV6-1 and TRBJ2-5, with D perhaps TRBD2 (7 bases). The germline V and J ends were trimmed by 3 bases and 5 bases, with 13 bases remaining between them. Germline-derived CDR1 and CDR2 are MNHNS and SASEGT. The CDR3 is 14 amino acids. CDR3 amino acids: CASSDGGAQETQYF. The CDR3 nucleotides read TGTGCCAGCAGTGATGGGGGGGCGCAGGAGACCCAGTACTTC.

This clone was found a few times. The chain uses TRBV27 and TRBJ1-1, with D unresolved. The CDR3 runs to 14 residues. V lost 5 bases to trimming and J lost 10 bases, with 20 bases between them. CDR1 is MNHEY, CDR2 SMNVEV, per germline (reference sequence). CDR3 nucleotide sequence: TGTGCCAGCAGTCTTTACGTCGGGGTCCGGGGAGCTTTCTTT. Amino acid sequence: CASSLYVGVRGAFF.

This chain uses TRBV29-1 with TRBJ1-1, with D unclear. Per germline, CDR1 SQVTM and CDR2 ANQGSEA. This CDR3 has 13 amino acids. The V gene lost 6 bases and the J gene lost 0 bases, with 11 bases spanning the gap. CDR3 sequence (DNA): TGCAGCGTCGCGACTATGATGAACACTGAAGCTTTCTTT. It specifies CSVATMMNTEAFF.

With regard to this clone: The identical CDR3 is also encoded by other nucleotide sequences in the sample. The chain carries TRBV5-1 and TRBJ2-6; D unresolved. The CDR3 has 15 amino acids. The V end lost 0 bases, the J end lost 1 base, and 5 bases lay between the germline ends. CDR1 is SGHRS and CDR2 is YFSETQ in the germline V gene. This chain's CDR3 is CASSLAVSGANVLTF. The CDR3 coding sequence is TGCGCCAGCAGCTTGGCTGTTTCTGGGGCCAACGTCCTGACTTTC.

The rearrangement joins TRBV7-9 to TRBJ2-1, with 9 bases lining up with TRBD2. J gave up 2 bases and V 5 bases, and 4 bases lay outside the gene matches. The CDR3 sequence is 15 residues long. CDR1 is SEHNR, CDR2 FQNEAQ, per germline (reference sequence). The CDR3 region has the DNA TGTGCCAGCAGCCCTAGCGGGATAACCTACAATGAGCAGTTCTTC. It yields the protein CASSPSGITYNEQFF.

This clone was detected once. The chain has TRBV4-3 and TRBJ2-1; 7 bases map to TRBD2. Germline V lookup: CDR1 LGHNA, CDR2 YSLEER. CDR3 length: 15 amino acids. Unmatched junction bases numbered 8, after V lost 3 bases and J lost 6 bases. CDR3 amino acids: CASSQRTSLSNEQFF. Written as DNA, the CDR3 is TGCGCCAGCAGCCAGCGGACTAGTCTCTCCAATGAGCAGTTCTTC.

This rearrangement joins TRBV2 to TRBJ2-1; perhaps TRBD2 as D (6 bases). The V end lost 1 base, the J end lost 0 bases, and 7 bases lay between the germline ends. Germline V gives CDR1 SNHLY, CDR2 FYNNEI. The CDR3 runs 15 residues. The CDR3: CASSEVGSSYNEQFF. Written as DNA, the CDR3 is TGTGCCAGCAGTGAAGTCGGGAGCTCCTACAATGAGCAGTTCTTC. The variable domain in full, completed from reference TRBV2 and TRBJ2-1, reads EPEVTQTPSHQVTQMGQEVILRCVPISNHLYFYWYRQILGQKVEFLVSFYNNEISEKSEIFDDQFSVERPDGSNFTLKIRSTKLEDSAMYFCASSEVGSSYNEQFFGPGTRLTVL.

The chain uses TRBV27 and TRBJ1-2; 10 nucleotides match TRBD1. From germline, CDR1 is MNHEY and CDR2 SMNVEV (reference sequence). This CDR3 is 17 amino acids long. Trimming removed 5 bases from V and 7 bases from J; junction bases left unmatched: 16. The CDR3 DNA reads as TGTGCCAGCAGTCGTAAACCCGCGCGACAGGGGGCGCCTGGCTACACCTTC. Its protein is CASSRKPARQGAPGYTF.